The source of this T cell receptor beta chain is a study of T cells after yellow fever vaccination (dated by TCRdb to the late 2010s). About the full investigation: The SMART-Seq v4 Ultra Low Input RNA kit was used to prepare libraries from fractions with low cell numbers. To follow T-cell clones before and after primary and booster YFV17D yellow fever vaccination, bulk TCR alpha and beta repertoires were sequenced over time. Two healthy male donors made up the cohort, one aged 18 to 30 years and the other aged 30 to 40 years. Blood samples were taken at several timepoints before and after primary and secondary immunization, and bulk PBMC replicates and cell subsets were isolated.

This clonotype was seen more than once but under ten times. Its antigen remains unidentified. The sample holds no much larger clone one base away, and base qualities are not on file. This specimen's treatment or condition label, per the study, means: live attenuated yellow fever vaccine strain. Two biological replicates of bulk PBMCs were collected at each blood-draw timepoint. A standard Ficoll-Paque protocol was used to isolate PBMCs from peripheral blood. TriZol was used to extract RNA from bulk PBMCs, CD4 and CD8 fractions, and dextramer-positive and dextramer-negative fractions. On the study overall, not on this receptor specifically: Only a couple of donors were included in the study, so the extent to which the findings can be generalized is limited. Most clones expanded after primary vaccination were re-detected after the booster (around 96% of CD4 and around 88% of CD8), suggesting broad memory maintenance. The secondary T-cell response was weaker than the primary response but faster, peaking on day 5 instead of day 15. Computational filtering was needed because FACS-sorted repertoires could contain abundant contaminating clonotypes from the bulk population. A small fraction of clonotypes appeared in both the CD4 and CD8 compartments, likely as a result of convergent recombination.

TCR cDNA was synthesized by 5'RACE template switching, which introduced a universal primer site and unique molecular identifiers. Priming of cDNA synthesis was performed from both the TCR alpha and TCR beta constant segments. Library amplification used two PCR steps, and the second PCR step added sample barcodes and sequencing adapters. Sequencing of the libraries was done on either Illumina HiSeq 2500 (2x100 bp) or NovaSeq (2x150 bp). The original methods were these. Reads were demultiplexed and collapsed into UMI consensus sequences with MIGEC, and V(D)J alignment was performed with MiXCR. Clonotypes responding to the vaccine were identified with edgeR on replicate PBMC samples, with the criteria of FDR below 0.01 and a log2 fold change above 5 up to day 15. Each bulk clonotype received a CD4 or CD8 identity based on whether the sequenced CD4 or CD8 repertoire contained that clonotype at higher abundance. The public reads were reprocessed in TCRdb via fastp at Q25 and MiXCR, keeping in-frame beta chains. Every entry covers one CDR3 protein and lists the most common genes and DNA from its rows. The V and J calls, along with clone size, are taken from TCRdb and not from the paper's own processing. This sample comprises hundreds of thousands of distinct CDR3 sequences, around an eighth of them detected only once. The ten largest clones take up around an eighth of the sample.

Spanning cysteine to phenylalanine, the CDR3 consists of 15 amino acids. The kept DNA is CDR3 alone, 45 bases in frame from the first base. The junction shows trimming of 5 bases on V and 2 bases on J, and the gene matches do not reach 7 bases of it. The germline V gene (reference sequence) sets CDR1 to LNHNV and CDR2 to YYDKDF. The chain was built from TRBV15 and TRBJ2-3; 7 junctional bases match TRBD2. This clonotype originated in a man younger than 40 who received the YFV17D yellow fever vaccine. The sample consisted of PBMCs, taken on the day of the yellow fever booster vaccination. The CDR3 is CATSPGGLNTDTQYF. The nucleotides read TGTGCCACCAGCCCGGGAGGACTGAACACAGATACGCAGTATTTT.